The 5 T cell receptor beta chains reported below all come from one sample, sequenced in a study of OX40 agonist ivuxolimab in advanced cancers. Sequencing was performed with immunoSEQ multiplex PCR; in TCRdb, only in-frame clones are kept and a portion is missing. This table has 73,000 or so clones, 65% to 90% appearing once. The starting material was CD4+ or CD8+ T cells sorted from blood, obtained in a trial of the OX40 agonist ivuxolimab. These receptors were collected from an adult with an advanced solid tumor such as melanoma, head and neck, liver or kidney cancer.

A single count supports this clone. The chain couples TRBV7-9 to TRBJ2-5, with a possible D match to TRBD1 (9 bases). The CDR3 runs to 17 residues. Deletions cut 4 bases from V and 5 bases from J, with 23 bases between. CDR1 SEHNR and CDR2 FQNEAQ come from the germline V gene (reference sequence). The CDR3 here is CASSSHRGLAGNETQYF. The CDR3 region has the DNA TGTGCCAGCAGCTCGCACAGGGGGCTAGCGGGTAACGAGACCCAGTACTTC.

This chain links TRBV9 with TRBJ2-3; 7 nucleotides agree with TRBD1. The CDR3 is made up of 15 amino acids. Germline trimming cut 3 bases from V and 2 bases from J; bases unmatched to any gene: 6. Germline assignment: CDR1 SGDLS and CDR2 YYNGEE. CDR3 loop: CASSAPTGPTDTQYF. CDR3 DNA sequence: TGTGCCAGCAGCGCCCCGACAGGGCCCACAGATACGCAGTATTTT.

The rearrangement joins TRBV4-3 to TRBJ1-5; D is uncertain. V was cut by 0 bases and J by 6 bases, with 12 bases left in between. Germline V CDR1 and CDR2: LGHNA, YSLEER. The CDR3 spans 15 residues. The CDR3 sequence: CASSQDKTLSQPQHF. The CDR3 coding sequence is TGCGCCAGCAGCCAAGATAAGACATTAAGTCAGCCCCAGCATTTT.

This clone appeared once. V usage is TRBV7-8 and J usage is TRBJ2-7; 10 bases line up with TRBD2. Germline CDR1 is SGHVS and CDR2 is FQNEAQ. This CDR3 comprises 17 residues. J lost 0 bases, V lost 2 bases, and 7 bases had no gene match. The CDR3 DNA reads TGTGCCAGCAGCTTACAACTAGCGGGGCACAGCTCCTACGAGCAGTACTTC. Residues: CASSLQLAGHSSYEQYF.

There are a few counts of this clone. This chain connects TRBV5-1 to TRBJ1-1; D possibly corresponds to TRBD1 (6 bases). Looked up from germline, CDR1 is SGHRS and CDR2 is YFSETQ. The CDR3 is 14 residues long. Trimming took off 6 bases at V and 1 base at J, with 13 bases between the two ends. The chain's CDR3 is CASTKQGGNTEAFF. The CDR3, as DNA: TGCGCCAGCACGAAACAGGGCGGGAACACTGAAGCTTTCTTT.